This TCR beta chain derives from a study of blood T cells in healthy people across ages. Notes on the study in general: PBMCs left unsorted prevented a conclusive naive versus antigen-experienced comparison. A roughly linear fall in TCR beta diversity per million T cells was seen with increasing age.

V shed 0 bases, J shed 5 bases, and the junction held 5 bases outside the gene matches. Germline lookup yields CDR1 LNHNV and CDR2 YYDKDF (reference sequence). The CDR3 is 16 residues long. Through a sample-barcoded 5' primer and a J-beta primer mix, a second PCR was run for roughly 7 to 12 cycles. CDR3-containing paired-end reads numbering at least 2.5 million came from each sample. A single record per CDR3 protein comes from TCRdb applying MiXCR to the 5' RACE reads. The sample lists hundreds of thousands of distinct CDR3 sequences, under 55% occurring once. This clonotype was detected a few times. Its target is unknown.

This sequence was found in a man aged 55 to 70 in good health. Sequencing was carried out using blood. The chain joins TRBV15 to TRBJ1-5; 9 positions match TRBD1. The CDR3 DNA sequence: TGTGCCACCAGCAGAGATTCGAGACAGGGGGATCAGCCCCAGCATTTT. Translated: CATSRDSRQGDQPQHF.